This entry lists 23 T cell receptor beta chains sequenced from one sample in a study of Ad26.COV2.S vaccination and SARS-CoV-2 variants. Repertoires were generated with immunoSEQ multiplex PCR, while TCRdb's copy carries only in-frame clones and drops some. The top ten clones hold approximately 5.8% of a sample with about 330,000 clones, about 90% of them seen once. Treatment described: around 19 received Ad26.COV2.S at low or high dose, single or two shots; roughly five received placebo; per-sample allocation not given. It was on day 63 after the first vaccine or placebo injection that samples were taken. The sequenced sample was peripheral blood, obtained in a trial of Ad26.COV2.S vaccine versus placebo. All receptors derive from a person aged 18-65 years who received the Ad26.COV2.S COVID-19 vaccine or a placebo.

The chain carries TRBV6-2 or TRBV6-3 and TRBJ1-4; no clear D. Germline V gene sequence: CDR1 MNHEY, CDR2 SVGEGT. V gave up 2 bases and J gave up 8 bases, with 12 bases separating them. This CDR3 has 14 residues. CDR3 nucleotides: TGTGCCAGCAGTTACGCGGTTCTGGGAGAAAAACTGTTTTTT. As protein: CASSYAVLGEKLFF.

This chain uses TRBV12-3 or TRBV12-4 with TRBJ2-7, with D hard to call. V lost 3 bases, J lost 3 bases, and 9 bases lay in between. The CDR3 is 13 residues long. This CDR3 reads CASSLGPIYEQYF. In DNA, the CDR3 is TGTGCCAGCAGTTTGGGCCCGATCTACGAGCAGTACTTC.

The rearrangement joins TRBV21-1 to TRBJ2-7; TRBD1, as called in the table, went unchecked against the DNA. TRBV21-1 is an annotated pseudogene. The CDR3 is made up of 17 amino acids. As DNA, the CDR3 is TGTGCCAGCTTCAAAAAGGGGGAGGACAGGAGCCCCTACGAGCAGTACGTC. It codes for CASFKKGEDRSPYEQYV.

This chain connects TRBV4-1 to TRBJ1-1; 7 nucleotides align to TRBD1. This CDR3 spans 13 amino acids. Germline V gene data show CDR1 as MGHRA and CDR2 as YSYEKL. Trimming removed 4 bases from V and 5 bases from J; junction bases left unmatched: 4. The CDR3 DNA reads as TGCGCCAGCAGCCTTTCAGGGGGAACTGAAGCTTTCTTT. The encoded protein is CASSLSGGTEAFF.

The chain joins TRBV4-2 to TRBJ2-3; TRBD2 aligns across 7 bases. This CDR3 has 19 residues. CDR1 and CDR2 (germline): LGHNA, YNFKEQ. Unmatched junction bases numbered 22, after V lost 4 bases and J lost 6 bases. The CDR3 DNA sequence: TGTGCCAGCAGCCCCCAATACCCAGCCGGGAGGACGCAGGCCGATACGCAGTATTTT. It codes for CASSPQYPAGRTQADTQYF.

This clone was counted once. The chain employs TRBV19 and TRBJ2-1, with D perhaps matching TRBD2 (6 bases). The germline V gene encodes CDR1 LNHDA and CDR2 SQIVND (reference sequence). V lost 7 bases and J lost 0, with 13 bases in between. The length of the CDR3 is 15 residues. CDR3 residues: CASKLGAGSYNEQFF. The DNA of the CDR3 is TGTGCCAGTAAGCTGGGAGCGGGCTCCTACAATGAGCAGTTCTTC.

V gene TRBV6-5 combines with J gene TRBJ1-4; no firm D call. Trimming pared 5 bases from V and 3 bases from J, leaving 10 bases between. Germline CDR1 and CDR2: MNHEY and SVGAGI. CDR3 size: 14 residues. The CDR3 DNA follows: TGTGCCAGCAGTCTCGGAGGTTCTAATGAAAAACTGTTTTTT. Translation gives CASSLGGSNEKLFF.

This clone was observed once. The V call is TRBV7-2, the J call TRBJ2-3; 7 bases align to TRBD2. CDR1 and CDR2 from the germline V gene are SGHTA and FQGNSA. This CDR3 is 14 amino acids long. The ends lost 3 bases at V and 2 bases at J; junction bases unmatched: 2. The CDR3 spells CASSLGLITDTQYF. CDR3 nucleotide sequence: TGTGCCAGCAGCTTGGGACTAATCACAGATACGCAGTATTTT.

The chain carries TRBV7-2 and TRBJ2-3; D is unclear. Trimming removed 0 bases from V and 0 bases from J, with 16 bases in between. The CDR3 contains 18 residues. Per the germline V gene, CDR1 is SGHTA and CDR2 is FQGNSA. The CDR3 sequence is CASSLASSTGISTDTQYF. The CDR3 DNA follows: TGTGCCAGCAGCTTAGCGTCTTCAACGGGTATTAGCACAGATACGCAGTATTTT.

As DNA, the CDR3 is TGTGCCAGCAGCTTAGGACCCAAGCGGCTACCCTACGAGCAGTACTTC. Its translation: CASSLGPKRLPYEQYF. J is TRBJ2-7 and V is TRBV7-2; the D gene is possibly TRBD2 (5 bases). V was clipped by 1 base and J by 2 bases, with 15 bases between them. From germline, CDR1 is SGHTA and CDR2 FQGNSA. The CDR3 has 16 amino acids.

V is TRBV4-3 and J is TRBJ2-7; 10 bases are shared with TRBD2. The CDR3 covers 14 residues. Germline V lookup: CDR1 LGHNA, CDR2 YSLEER. V gave up 5 bases and J gave up 3 bases; unmatched junction bases: 4. Here the CDR3 reads CASSETSGDYEQYF. The CDR3 bases are TGCGCCAGCAGCGAAACTAGCGGGGACTACGAGCAGTACTTC.

The genes are TRBV12-3 or TRBV12-4 and TRBJ1-5; weak D call: TRBD1 (5 bases). The CDR3 has 13 residues. Trimming cost V 6 bases and J 9 bases, with 15 bases left between them. CDR3 DNA sequence: TGTGCCAGCAGCCGCTTGGGGGTAATGCCCCAGCATTTT. Translation: CASSRLGVMPQHF.

The J gene is TRBJ1-4, the V gene TRBV9; TRBD1 matches at 8 bases. From germline, CDR1 is SGDLS and CDR2 YYNGEE. The CDR3 is made up of 15 amino acids. The V and J ends lost 4 bases and 7 bases, in that order; junction bases with no gene match: 9. The CDR3 is CASSPDDRGREKLFF. CDR3 in DNA: TGTGCCAGCAGCCCGGACGACAGGGGCCGTGAAAAACTGTTTTTT.

The V gene is TRBV11-2, the J gene TRBJ1-2, with 8 positions matching TRBD1. The CDR3 is 16 amino acids. V shed 1 base and J 5 bases; nucleotides not matched to a gene: 9. From germline, CDR1 is SGHAT and CDR2 FQNNGV. The chain's CDR3 is CASSLAGTGSFYGYTF. The CDR3 nucleotides are TGTGCCAGCAGCTTAGCCGGGACAGGCTCGTTTTATGGCTACACCTTC.

This clone was picked up one time. The chain recombines TRBV7-2 with TRBJ2-4, with D perhaps TRBD2 (5 bases). The germline V gene encodes CDR1 SGHTA and CDR2 FQGNSA. This CDR3 is built from 15 residues. Trimming removed 3 bases from V and 7 bases from J, with 16 bases in between. DNA for the CDR3: TGTGCCAGCAGCTTTGCCGGGAATTCCGCGAACATTCAGTACTTC. Encoded protein: CASSFAGNSANIQYF. Variable domain in full (rest from reference TRBV7-2 and TRBJ2-4): GAGVSQSPSNKVTEKGKDVELRCDPISGHTALYWYRQSLGQGLEFLIYFQGNSAPDKSGLPSDRFSAERTGGSVSTLTIQRTQQEDSAVYLCASSFAGNSANIQYFGAGTRLSVL.

This clone was seen more than once but under ten times. At one end, the junction sequence differs from germline, possibly due to a read error. The chain couples TRBV18 to TRBJ1-1, with a weak D call TRBD1 (5 bases). The CDR3 is 14 amino acids. Germline CDR1 and CDR2: KGHSH and LQKENI. The CDR3 spells CASSPVGAAPPSLF. CDR3 nucleotide sequence: TGTGCCAGCTCACCGGTCGGGGCGGCACCTCCGAGCCTCTTT.

V usage is TRBV27 and J usage is TRBJ1-4; D gene ambiguous. The germline gives CDR1 MNHEY, CDR2 SMNVEV (reference sequence). Trimming pared 5 bases from V and 0 bases from J, leaving 13 bases between. The CDR3 totals 16 residues. The CDR3 nucleotides are TGTGCCAGCAGTGAGAGAACGGGTCCAACTAATGAAAAACTGTTTTTT. This codes for CASSERTGPTNEKLFF.

This sequence joins TRBV11-3 and TRBJ2-2; D is ambiguous. CDR3 length: 11 amino acids. V lost 6 bases and J 5 bases, leaving 4 bases between the germline ends. CDR1 is SGHNT and CDR2 is YENEEA in the germline V gene. The DNA of the CDR3 is TGTGCCAGCAGTACGACCGGGGAGCTGTTTTTT. Amino acids: CASSTTGELFF.

CDR3 in DNA: TGTGCCAGCAGTGAAGCGTGGGGGTGGAATCAGCCCCAGCATTTT. Protein: CASSEAWGWNQPQHF. V and J are TRBV6-1 and TRBJ1-5; a possible D gene is TRBD1 (5 bases). Trimming took off 0 bases at V and 4 bases at J, with 10 bases between the two ends. Germline CDR1 reads MNHNS; CDR2 reads SASEGT. This CDR3 spans 15 amino acids.

The chain uses TRBV7-2 and TRBJ2-5, with D perhaps TRBD2 (5 bases). This CDR3 is 13 amino acids long. Trimming shortened V by 4 bases and J by 5 bases, and 11 bases separated the two germline ends. CDR1 is SGHTA, CDR2 FQGNSA, per germline. The CDR3 protein is CASSSGRGETQYF. Here the CDR3 DNA reads TGTGCCAGCAGCTCAGGCCGGGGTGAGACCCAGTACTTC.

The chain recombines TRBV15 with TRBJ2-7; D not certain. This CDR3 has 12 amino acids. Per the germline V gene, CDR1 is LNHNV and CDR2 is YYDKDF (reference sequence). V was clipped by 4 bases and J by 3 bases, with 7 bases between them. The CDR3 is CATSTGYYEQYF. DNA for the CDR3: TGTGCCACCAGCACAGGATACTACGAGCAGTACTTC.

V usage is TRBV27 and J usage is TRBJ2-3, with 7 bases fitting TRBD1. The trim removed 5 bases at V and 0 bases at J, leaving 11 bases unmatched. The CDR3 runs to 17 residues. Germline V gene sequence: CDR1 MNHEY, CDR2 SMNVEV (reference sequence). CDR3 protein: CASSRLPGQTSTDTQYF. The DNA of the CDR3 is TGTGCCAGCAGTCGATTGCCGGGACAGACTAGCACAGATACGCAGTATTTT.

V usage is TRBV3-1 (or the pseudogene TRBV3-2) and J usage is TRBJ1-6; D not resolved. V lost 4 bases and J lost 6, with 13 bases in between. This CDR3 is built from 15 residues. Germline CDR1 is LGHDT and CDR2 is YNNKEL (reference sequence). The CDR3 coding sequence is TGTGCCAGCAGCCTTGGAGCAGCTGCTAATTCACCCCTCCACTTT. Translated, it gives CASSLGAAANSPLHF.